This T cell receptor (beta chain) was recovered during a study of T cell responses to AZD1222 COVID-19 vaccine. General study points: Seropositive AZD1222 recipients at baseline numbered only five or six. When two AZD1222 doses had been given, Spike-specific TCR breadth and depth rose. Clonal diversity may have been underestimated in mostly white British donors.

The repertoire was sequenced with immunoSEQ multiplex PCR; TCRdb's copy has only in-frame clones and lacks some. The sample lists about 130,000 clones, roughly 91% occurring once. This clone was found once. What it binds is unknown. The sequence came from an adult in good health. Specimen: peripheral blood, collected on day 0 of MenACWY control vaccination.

Here the CDR3 DNA reads TGTGCCAGCTCCCAGGACAGAGGGATGGAGACCCAGTACTTC. Residues: CASSQDRGMETQYF. The rearrangement links TRBV18 to TRBJ2-5; perhaps TRBD1 as D (6 bases). Trimming pared 6 bases from V and 5 bases from J, leaving 16 bases between. This CDR3 has 14 amino acids. Germline values: CDR1 KGHSH, CDR2 LQKENI.